This T cell receptor (beta chain) was documented in a study of beta chain features in type 1 diabetes (dated by TCRdb to between 2018 and 2020). The study in broad terms: Mean age, gender distribution, total cell number and subset yield were not different between patients and healthy donors. A total of approximately 110,000,000 sorted cells were examined across all samples, and a strong correlation was observed between cell number per subset and RNA yield. In the study, recently diagnosed type 1 diabetes patients and matched healthy donors were compared on the TCRB repertoires of their sorted circulating CD4+ T cell subsets. Regulatory and stem cell-like memory subsets were obtained from only 8 patients and roughly 8 healthy donors, while naive and central memory subsets were obtained from all 28 donors.

With respect to this clone: Its antigen is not yet known. Base qualities are not recorded, but no much larger clone differs from it by a single base.

Each donor gave one peripheral blood draw, approximately 110 mL on average, collected into heparinised tubes. Using a panel that included CD45RO, CCR7, CD25, CD127, CD95 and CD27, naive, central memory, regulatory and stem cell-like memory CD4+ T cells were sorted on a BD FACSAria II. All sorted populations exceeded 95% purity. PBMCs were isolated immediately by Lymphoprep density gradient centrifugation and stained directly without culture. So that batch effects would be minimized, each experiment stained and sorted samples in pairs, pairing one healthy donor with one patient. General study outcomes and caveats: HLA sub-analyses involved small numbers of individuals, so any influence of HLA type on TCRB rearrangement remained unresolved. Patients with type 1 diabetes made fewer insertions and deleted more nucleotides at VDJ recombination sites, implying thymic rearrangement abnormalities. Sequencing cDNA rather than genomic DNA could over-represent highly expressing activated cells, although activation and CD3 levels did not differ between groups. Shorter templates might have been favored by PCR, but patient and control samples were amplified and corrected together, so both groups would have been affected equally by any skew. Naive, central memory and regulatory TCRB repertoires appeared more similar among patients than among healthy donors. A moderate but significant shortening of TCRB CDR3 length was observed in type 1 diabetes patients in all four CD4+ subsets.

All of the isolated RNA was reverse transcribed with the High Capacity cDNA Reverse Transcription Kit, so expressed TCRB transcripts were sequenced. Deep immunoSEQ sequencing was applied to naive, central memory and regulatory T cell samples, giving an average of about 3.4 million total reads per sample. Sorted cells were lysed in RLT buffer and RNA was extracted with DNase-treated RNeasy Micro or Mini kits, depending on cell number. To prevent cross-contamination, every cell subset was processed on its own, while patient and healthy donor samples were processed together. Using the immunoSEQ multiplex PCR, TCRB sequences were amplified from cDNA into 87-bp fragments spanning the CDR3 region. The amplicons were sequenced using the Illumina HiSeq platform. In the source study's methods: Synthetic template baselines were used to correct PCR bias computationally, reads within Hamming distance 2 were collapsed, and singletons that could not be merged were discarded. By aligning reads against IMGT, V, D and J genes, CDR3 length, and insertions or deletions at six rearrangement sites were assigned. Within each subset, clonotype counts were normalized to sorted cell number, after which true diversity and Gini coefficients were computed with the tcR R package. The overlap coefficient, calculated on TCRB nucleotide sequences, was used to quantify repertoire sharing. Held by TCRdb, this immuneACCESS table contains in-frame sequences only and omits some clones. Under half of the omission traces to an unresolved V gene where checked; the cause of the rest is unknown. V, J and clone size derive from that table, while D and trimming were established from the DNA sequence. The sample yields some 150,000 clones; 13% were counted once. Around 1.4% of the sample lies in the top ten.

The CDR3 holds 16 amino acids from the cysteine to the phenylalanine. Only the CDR3 DNA is retained, 48 bases long and in frame from the first base. Trimming takes 0 bases from V and 5 bases from J, and the germline ends sit 13 bases apart. Sequences MNHNS (CDR1) and SASEGT (CDR2) are obtained from the germline V gene. This chain joins TRBV6-1 to TRBJ2-2, with TRBD1 as a weak D call on 6 bases. This TCR derives from a man younger than 35 with type 1 diabetes. The sequenced sample consisted of central memory CD4+ T cells from blood. The CDR3 protein: CASSEAGDRRTGELFF. The sequence in DNA is TGTGCCAGCAGTGAAGCGGGAGACAGGAGGACCGGGGAGCTGTTTTTT.